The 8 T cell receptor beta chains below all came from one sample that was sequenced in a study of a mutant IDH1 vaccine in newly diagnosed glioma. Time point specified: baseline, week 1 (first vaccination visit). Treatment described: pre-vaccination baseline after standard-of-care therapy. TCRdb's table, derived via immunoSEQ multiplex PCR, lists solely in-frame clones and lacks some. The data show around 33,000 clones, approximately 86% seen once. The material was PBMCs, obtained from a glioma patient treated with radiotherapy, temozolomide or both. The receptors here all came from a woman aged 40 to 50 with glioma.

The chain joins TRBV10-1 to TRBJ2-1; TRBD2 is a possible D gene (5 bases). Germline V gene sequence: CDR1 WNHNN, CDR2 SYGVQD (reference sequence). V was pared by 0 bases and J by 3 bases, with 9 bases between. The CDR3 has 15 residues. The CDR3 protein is CASSESGVRYNEQFF. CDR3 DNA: TGCGCCAGCAGTGAGTCCGGGGTGCGCTACAATGAGCAGTTCTTC.

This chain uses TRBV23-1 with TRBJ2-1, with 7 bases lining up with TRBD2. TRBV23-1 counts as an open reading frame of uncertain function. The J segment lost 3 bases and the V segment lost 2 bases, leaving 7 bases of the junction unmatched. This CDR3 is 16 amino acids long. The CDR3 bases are TGCGCCAGCAGTCAAATCGGGCTAGCGGTCTACAATGAGCAGTTCTTC. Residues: CASSQIGLAVYNEQFF.

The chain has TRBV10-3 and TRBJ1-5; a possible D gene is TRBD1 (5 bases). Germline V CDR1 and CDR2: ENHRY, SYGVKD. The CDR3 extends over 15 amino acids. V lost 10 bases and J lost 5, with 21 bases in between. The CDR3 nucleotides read TGTGCCACAGGCCCGGGACTGTTGAAAGATCAGCCCCAGCATTTT. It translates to CATGPGLLKDQPQHF.

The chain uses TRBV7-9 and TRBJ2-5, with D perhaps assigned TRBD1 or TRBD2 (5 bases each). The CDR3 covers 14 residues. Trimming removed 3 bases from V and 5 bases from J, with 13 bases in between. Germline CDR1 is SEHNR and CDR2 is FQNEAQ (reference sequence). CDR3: CASSLRGAGETQYF. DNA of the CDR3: TGTGCCAGCAGCTTGAGGGGCGCGGGTGAGACCCAGTACTTC.

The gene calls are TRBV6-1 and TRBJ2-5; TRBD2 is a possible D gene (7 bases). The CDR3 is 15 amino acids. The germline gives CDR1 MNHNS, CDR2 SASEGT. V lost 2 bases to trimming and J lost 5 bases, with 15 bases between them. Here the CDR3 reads CASSEWEGGSETQYF. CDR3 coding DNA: TGTGCCAGCAGTGAATGGGAGGGGGGGTCCGAGACCCAGTACTTC.

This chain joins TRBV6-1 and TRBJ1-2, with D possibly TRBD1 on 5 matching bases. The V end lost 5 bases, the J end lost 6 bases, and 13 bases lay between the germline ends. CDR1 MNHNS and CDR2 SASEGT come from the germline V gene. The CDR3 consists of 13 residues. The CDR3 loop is CASSNRQLDGYTF. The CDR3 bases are TGTGCCAGCAGTAATAGACAGCTAGATGGCTACACCTTC.

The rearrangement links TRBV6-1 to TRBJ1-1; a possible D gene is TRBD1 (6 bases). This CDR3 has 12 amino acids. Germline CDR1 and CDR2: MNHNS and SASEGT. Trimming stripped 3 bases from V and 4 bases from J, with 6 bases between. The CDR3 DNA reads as TGTGCCAGCAGTGAGGGGGCCACTGAAGCTTTCTTT. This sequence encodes CASSEGATEAFF.

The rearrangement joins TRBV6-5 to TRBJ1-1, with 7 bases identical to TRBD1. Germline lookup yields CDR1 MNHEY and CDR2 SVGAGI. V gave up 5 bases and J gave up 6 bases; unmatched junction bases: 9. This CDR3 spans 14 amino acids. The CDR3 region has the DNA TGTGCCAGCAGTAAGACAGGGAAGAGGGCTGAAGCTTTCTTT. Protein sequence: CASSKTGKRAEAFF.